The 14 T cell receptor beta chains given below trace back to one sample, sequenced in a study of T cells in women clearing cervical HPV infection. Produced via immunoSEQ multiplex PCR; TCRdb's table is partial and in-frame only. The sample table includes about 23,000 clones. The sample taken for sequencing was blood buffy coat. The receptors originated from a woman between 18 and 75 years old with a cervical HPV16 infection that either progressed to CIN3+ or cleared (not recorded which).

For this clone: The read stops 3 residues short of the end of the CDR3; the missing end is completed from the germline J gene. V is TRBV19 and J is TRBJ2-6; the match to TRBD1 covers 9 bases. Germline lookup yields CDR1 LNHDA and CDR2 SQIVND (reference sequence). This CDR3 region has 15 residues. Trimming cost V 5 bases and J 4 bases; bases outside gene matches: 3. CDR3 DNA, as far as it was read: TGTGCCAGTAGTGGGACAGGGTCCGGGGCCAACGTC. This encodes CASSGTGSGANV. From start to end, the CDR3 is CASSGTGSGANVLTF.

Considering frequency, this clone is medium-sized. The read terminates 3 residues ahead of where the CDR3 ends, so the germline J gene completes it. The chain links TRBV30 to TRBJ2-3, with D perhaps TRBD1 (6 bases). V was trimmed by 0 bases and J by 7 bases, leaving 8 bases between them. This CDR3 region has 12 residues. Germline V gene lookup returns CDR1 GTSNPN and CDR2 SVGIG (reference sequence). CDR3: CAWSVQGHTQYF. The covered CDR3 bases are TGTGCCTGGAGTGTACAGGGACATACG. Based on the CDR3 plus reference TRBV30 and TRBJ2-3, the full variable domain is SQTIHQWPATLVQPVGSPLSLECTVEGTSNPNLYWYRQAAGRGLQLLFYSVGIGQISSEVPQNLSASRPQDRQFILSSKKLLLSDSGFYLCAWSVQGHTQYFGPGTRLTVL.

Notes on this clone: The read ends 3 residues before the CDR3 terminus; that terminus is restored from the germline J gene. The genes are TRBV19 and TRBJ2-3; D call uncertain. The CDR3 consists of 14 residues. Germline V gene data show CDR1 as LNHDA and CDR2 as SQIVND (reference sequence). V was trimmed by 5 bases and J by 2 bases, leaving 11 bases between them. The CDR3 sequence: CASSVPSPTDTQYF. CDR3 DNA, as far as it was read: TGTGCCAGTAGTGTCCCAAGCCCCACAGATACG.

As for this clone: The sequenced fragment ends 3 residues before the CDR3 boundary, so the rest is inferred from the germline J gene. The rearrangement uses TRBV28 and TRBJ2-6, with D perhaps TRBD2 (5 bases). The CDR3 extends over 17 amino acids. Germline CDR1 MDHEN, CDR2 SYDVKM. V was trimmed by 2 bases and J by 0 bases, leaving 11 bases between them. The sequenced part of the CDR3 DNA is TGTGCCAGCAGTTTAATGAGCGGTTACTCTGGGGCCAACGTC. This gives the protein CASSLMSGYSGANV. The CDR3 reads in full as CASSLMSGYSGANVLTF.

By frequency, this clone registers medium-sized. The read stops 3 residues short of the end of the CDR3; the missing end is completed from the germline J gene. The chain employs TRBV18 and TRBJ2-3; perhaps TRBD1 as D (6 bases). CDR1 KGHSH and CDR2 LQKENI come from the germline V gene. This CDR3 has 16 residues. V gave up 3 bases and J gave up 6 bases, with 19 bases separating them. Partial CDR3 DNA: TGTGCCAGCTCACCCCTAAGCGGACAGATAGGGGATACG. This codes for CASSPLSGQIGDT. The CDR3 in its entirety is CASSPLSGQIGDTQYF.

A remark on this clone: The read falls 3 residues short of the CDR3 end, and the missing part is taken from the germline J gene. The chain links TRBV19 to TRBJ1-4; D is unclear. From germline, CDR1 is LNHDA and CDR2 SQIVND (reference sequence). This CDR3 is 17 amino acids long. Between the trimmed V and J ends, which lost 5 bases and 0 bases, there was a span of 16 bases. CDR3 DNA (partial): TGTGCCAGTAGTCGCGGGCGGAGGGATGCAACTAATGAAAAA. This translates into CASSRGRRDATNEK. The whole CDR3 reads CASSRGRRDATNEKLFF.

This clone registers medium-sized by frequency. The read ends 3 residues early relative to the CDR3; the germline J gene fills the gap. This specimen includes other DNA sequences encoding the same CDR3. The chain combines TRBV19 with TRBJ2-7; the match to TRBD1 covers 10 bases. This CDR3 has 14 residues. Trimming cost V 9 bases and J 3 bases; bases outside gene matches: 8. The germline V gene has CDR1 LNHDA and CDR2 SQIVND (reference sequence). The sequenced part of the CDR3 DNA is TGTGCCAGCACCCCGACAGGGGGCATCTACGAG. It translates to CASTPTGGIYE. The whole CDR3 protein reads CASTPTGGIYEQYF.

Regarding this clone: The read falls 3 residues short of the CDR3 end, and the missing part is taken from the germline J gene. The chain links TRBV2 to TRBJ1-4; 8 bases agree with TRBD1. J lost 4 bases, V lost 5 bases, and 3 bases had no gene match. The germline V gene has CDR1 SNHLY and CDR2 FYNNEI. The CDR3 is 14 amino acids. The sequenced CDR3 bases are TGTGCCAGCAGTTGGGACAGGAGTAATGAAAAA. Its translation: CASSWDRSNEK. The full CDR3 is CASSWDRSNEKLFF.

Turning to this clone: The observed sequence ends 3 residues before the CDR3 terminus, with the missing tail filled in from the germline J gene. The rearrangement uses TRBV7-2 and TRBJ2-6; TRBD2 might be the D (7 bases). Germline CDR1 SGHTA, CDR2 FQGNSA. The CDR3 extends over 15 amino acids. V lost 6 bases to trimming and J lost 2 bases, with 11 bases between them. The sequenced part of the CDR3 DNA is TGTGCCAGCAGGACAGGACTAGCTGGGGCCAACGTC. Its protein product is CASRTGLAGANV. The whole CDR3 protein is CASRTGLAGANVLTF.

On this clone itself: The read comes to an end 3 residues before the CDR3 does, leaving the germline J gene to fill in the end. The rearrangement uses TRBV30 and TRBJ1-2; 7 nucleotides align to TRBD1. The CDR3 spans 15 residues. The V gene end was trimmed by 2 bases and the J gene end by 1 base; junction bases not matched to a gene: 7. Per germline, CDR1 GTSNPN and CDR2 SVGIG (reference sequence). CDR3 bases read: TGTGCCTGGAGTCGGGACAGATACCTTAACTATGGC. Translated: CAWSRDRYLNYG. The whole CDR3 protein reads CAWSRDRYLNYGYTF.

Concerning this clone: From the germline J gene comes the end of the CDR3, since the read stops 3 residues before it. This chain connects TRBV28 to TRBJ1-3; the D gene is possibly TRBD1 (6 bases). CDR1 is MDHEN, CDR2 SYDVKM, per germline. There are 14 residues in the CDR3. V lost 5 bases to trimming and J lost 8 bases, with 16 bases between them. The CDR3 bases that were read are TGTGCCAGCAGTGCCCCGGGGGCGGGGGACACC. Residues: CASSAPGAGDT. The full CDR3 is CASSAPGAGDTIYF.

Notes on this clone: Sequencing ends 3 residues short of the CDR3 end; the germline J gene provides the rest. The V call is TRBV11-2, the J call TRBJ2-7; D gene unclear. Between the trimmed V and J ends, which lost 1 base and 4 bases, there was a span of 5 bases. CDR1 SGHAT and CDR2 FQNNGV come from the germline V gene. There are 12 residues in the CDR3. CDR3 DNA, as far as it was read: TGTGCCAGCAGCTTAGCTCTGTACGAG. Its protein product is CASSLALYE. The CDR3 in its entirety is CASSLALYEQYF.

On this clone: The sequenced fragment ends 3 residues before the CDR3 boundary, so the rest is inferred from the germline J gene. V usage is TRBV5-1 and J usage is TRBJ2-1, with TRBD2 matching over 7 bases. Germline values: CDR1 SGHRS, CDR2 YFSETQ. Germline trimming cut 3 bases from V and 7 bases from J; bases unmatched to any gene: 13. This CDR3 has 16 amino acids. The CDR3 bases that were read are TGCGCCAGCAGCTACCTCACCGGGGGGAGGTTGAATGAG. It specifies CASSYLTGGRLNE. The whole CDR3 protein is CASSYLTGGRLNEQFF.

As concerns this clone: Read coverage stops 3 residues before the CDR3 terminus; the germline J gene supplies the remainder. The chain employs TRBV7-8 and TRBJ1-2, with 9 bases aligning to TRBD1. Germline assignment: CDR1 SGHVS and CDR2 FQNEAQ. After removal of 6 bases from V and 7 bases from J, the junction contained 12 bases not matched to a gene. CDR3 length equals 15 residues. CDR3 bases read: TGTGCCAGCAGGCCTCAGCCACAGGGGGCTACTGGC. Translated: CASRPQPQGATG. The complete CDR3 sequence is CASRPQPQGATGYTF.